These 5 T cell receptor beta chains were sequenced from one sample in a study of T cell changes during pregnancy in multiple sclerosis. Repertoires were generated with immunoSEQ multiplex PCR, while TCRdb's copy carries only in-frame clones and drops some. Altogether around 100,000 clones are present, just over 90% being singletons, with the ten largest covering about 3%. The input for sequencing was peripheral blood, taken after pregnancy. Receptor source: a female donor with multiple sclerosis, enrolled in a pregnancy study.

The chain carries TRBV5-6 and TRBJ2-7; D gene uncertain. The CDR3 is 16 amino acids. V shed 0 bases and J shed 0 bases, with 13 bases lying between them. Looked up from germline, CDR1 is SGHDT and CDR2 is YYEEEE. DNA of the CDR3: TGTGCCAGCAGCTTGGATCGTCGGTTGAGCTCCTACGAGCAGTACTTC. Amino acid sequence: CASSLDRRLSSYEQYF. Drawing the rest from reference TRBV5-6 and TRBJ2-7, the complete variable domain is DAGVTQSPTHLIKTRGQQVTLRCSPKSGHDTVSWYQQALGQGPQFIFQYYEEEERQRGNFPDRFSGHQFPNYSSELNVNALLLGDSALYLCASSLDRRLSSYEQYFGPGTRLTVT.

This sequence joins TRBV14 and TRBJ1-2, with no clear D. Trimming cost V 0 bases and J 5 bases, with 13 bases left between them. This CDR3 comprises 15 residues. Looked up from germline, CDR1 is SGHDN and CDR2 is FVKESK. This CDR3 reads CASSQELGGVYGYTF. CDR3 bases: TGTGCCAGCAGCCAAGAGTTAGGCGGAGTGTATGGCTACACCTTC.

This clone was seen a single time. The chain recombines TRBV13 with TRBJ2-3; D not resolved. V lost 3 bases and J 3 bases, leaving 10 bases between the germline ends. The CDR3 sequence is 14 residues long. The germline V gene has CDR1 PRHDT and CDR2 FYEKMQ (reference sequence). CDR3 in amino acids: CASSLGSMTDTQYF. The CDR3 nucleotides read TGTGCCAGCAGCTTGGGCTCGATGACAGATACGCAGTATTTT. The whole variable domain, remainder taken from reference TRBV13 and TRBJ2-3, is AAGVIQSPRHLIKEKRETATLKCYPIPRHDTVYWYQQGPGQDPQFLISFYEKMQSDKGSIPDRFSAQQFSDYHSELNMSSLELGDSALYFCASSLGSMTDTQYFGPGTRLTVL.

This chain links TRBV29-1 with TRBJ2-7; D is perhaps TRBD1 (7 bases). Germline lookup yields CDR1 SQVTM and CDR2 ANQGSEA. This CDR3 spans 14 amino acids. V was pared by 1 base and J by 2 bases, with 12 bases between. The CDR3 coding sequence is TGCAGCGTTGAAGGCTCCAGGGGGGCCTACGAGCAGTACTTC. Translated, it gives CSVEGSRGAYEQYF.

The rearrangement uses TRBV2 and TRBJ1-3; no clear D gene. Looked up from germline, CDR1 is SNHLY and CDR2 is FYNNEI. Trimming removed 3 bases from V and 0 bases from J, with 6 bases in between. This CDR3 has 14 amino acids. CDR3 DNA sequence: TGTGCCAGCAGTGAGATGAGCTCTGGAAACACCATATATTTT. Its protein product is CASSEMSSGNTIYF. Supplemented by reference TRBV2 and TRBJ1-3, the full variable domain reads EPEVTQTPSHQVTQMGQEVILRCVPISNHLYFYWYRQILGQKVEFLVSFYNNEISEKSEIFDDQFSVERPDGSNFTLKIRSTKLEDSAMYFCASSEMSSGNTIYFGEGSWLTVV.